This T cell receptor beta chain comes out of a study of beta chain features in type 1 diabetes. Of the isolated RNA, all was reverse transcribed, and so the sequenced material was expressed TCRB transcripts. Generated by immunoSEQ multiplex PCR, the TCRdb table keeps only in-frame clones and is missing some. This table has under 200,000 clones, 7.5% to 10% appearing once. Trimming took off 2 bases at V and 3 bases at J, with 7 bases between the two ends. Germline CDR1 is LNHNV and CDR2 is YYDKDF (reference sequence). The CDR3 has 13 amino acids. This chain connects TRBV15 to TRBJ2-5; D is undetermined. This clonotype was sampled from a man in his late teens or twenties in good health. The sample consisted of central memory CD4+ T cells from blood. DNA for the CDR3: TGTGCCACCAGCAGAAAGACAAAAGAGACCCAGTACTTC. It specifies CATSRKTKETQYF.